The clone carrying this T cell receptor (beta chain) came up a few times. The antigen remains undetermined. MiXCR, run by TCRdb on the 5' RACE reads, gives a single entry per CDR3 protein. The data hold about 320,000 distinct CDR3 sequences, with around 4.3% observed a single time. The sample comes from a study of T cells after yellow fever vaccination. The study, taken as a whole, reports: The secondary response was weaker, and its peak arrived faster, on day 5 versus 15.

Germline V lookup: CDR1 MNHEY, CDR2 SMNVEV (reference sequence). The germline V and J ends were trimmed by 4 bases and 5 bases, with 11 bases remaining between them. There are 13 residues in the CDR3. The V and J genes are TRBV27 and TRBJ1-2; D gene uncertain. This specimen was PBMCs, taken 15 days after the yellow fever booster vaccination. The origin of this receptor is a man aged 18 to 29 who received the YFV17D yellow fever vaccine. The CDR3 spells CASSSYGSYGYTF. The CDR3 nucleotides read TGTGCCAGCAGTTCTTATGGCAGTTATGGCTACACCTTC.